This is a list of T cell receptor beta chains from one sample in a study of OX40 agonist ivuxolimab in advanced cancers. The assay was immunoSEQ multiplex PCR, and TCRdb's table has in-frame clones only and misses some. The sample has roughly 24,000 clones; approximately 85% are singletons. This specimen consisted of CD4+ or CD8+ T cells sorted from blood, obtained in a trial of the OX40 agonist ivuxolimab. The source is an adult with an advanced solid tumor such as melanoma, head and neck, liver or kidney cancer. CDR3s include the opening cysteine and the closing phenylalanine or tryptophan. Fields, in order: clone size, V gene, J gene, CDR3 length, D gene, CDR3 protein, CDR3 DNA. The D gene is left open where the match is weak. The listing skips clone size in some rows; elsewhere it reads once, few, many or a size class.

medium-sized	TRBV5-5	TRBJ2-7	16	NA	CASSLLGGTASYEQYF	TGTGCCAGCAGCTTGTTGGGGGGAACCGCTTCCTACGAGCAGTACTTC
NA	TRBV7-9	TRBJ1-4	15	NA	CASSLSPATNEKLFF	TGTGCCAGCAGCTTAAGTCCAGCAACTAATGAAAAACTGTTTTTT
NA	TRBV10-1	TRBJ2-5	15	TRBD2	CASSESSGRVETQYF	TGCGCCAGCAGTGAGTCTAGCGGGAGGGTTGAGACCCAGTACTTC
NA	TRBV5-4	TRBJ2-7	14	TRBD2	CASSRGLVPYEQYF	TGTGCCAGCAGCCGAGGACTAGTTCCTTACGAGCAGTACTTC
NA	TRBV6-5	TRBJ1-4	15	TRBD1	CASSYSTGVNEKLFF	TGTGCCAGCAGTTACTCGACAGGGGTAAATGAAAAACTGTTTTTT
NA	TRBV5-1	TRBJ1-1	13	NA	CASIGLGKTEAFF	TGCGCCAGCATCGGACTGGGAAAGACTGAAGCTTTCTTT
NA	TRBV5-1	TRBJ1-1	16	NA	CASSLTPGELNTEAFF	TGCGCCAGCAGCCTGACGCCCGGGGAATTGAACACTGAAGCTTTCTTT
once	TRBV6-5	TRBJ2-7	14	NA	CASSPRRTSGEQYF	TGTGCCAGCAGCCCAAGGCGGACCTCAGGCGAGCAGTACTTC
NA	TRBV29-1	TRBJ2-7	13	TRBD1	CSVPGTGPYEQYF	TGCAGCGTGCCCGGGACAGGGCCCTACGAGCAGTACTTC
NA	TRBV2	TRBJ2-3	14	TRBD2	CATREREGTDTQYF	TGTGCCACTCGGGAGCGGGAGGGCACAGATACGCAGTATTTT
NA	TRBV28	TRBJ2-7	14	TRBD2	CASSLWREGSEQYF	TGTGCCAGCAGTTTGTGGCGGGAGGGAAGCGAGCAGTACTTC
NA	TRBV4-1	TRBJ2-2	14	NA	CASSQGRDTGELFF	TGCGCCAGCAGCCAGGGCAGAGACACCGGGGAGCTGTTTTTT
NA	TRBV15	TRBJ2-5	17	NA	CATSRDGMTAVQETQYF	TGTGCCACCAGCAGAGATGGAATGACGGCAGTCCAAGAGACCCAGTACTTC
few	TRBV14	TRBJ2-7	13	NA	CASSQEGWKEQYF	TGTGCCAGCAGCCAAGAAGGATGGAAGGAGCAGTACTTC
NA	TRBV19	TRBJ2-5	14	TRBD1	CASRPGQGIETQYF	TGTGCCAGTAGGCCCGGACAGGGGATCGAGACCCAGTACTTC
NA	TRBV27	TRBJ2-5	14	NA	CASSLWGYQETQYF	TGTGCCAGCAGTTTATGGGGGTACCAAGAGACCCAGTACTTC
NA	TRBV14	TRBJ2-1	13	TRBD2	CASSQIAGGEQFF	TGTGCCAGCAGCCAAATAGCGGGAGGAGAGCAGTTCTTC
NA	TRBV9	TRBJ1-5	15	NA	CASSPGGRANQPQHF	TGTGCCAGCAGCCCGGGGGGGAGGGCCAATCAGCCCCAGCATTTT
NA	TRBV11-2	TRBJ2-7	14	NA	CASSLVAGAREQYF	TGTGCCAGCAGCTTAGTGGCGGGGGCGCGGGAGCAGTACTTC
NA	TRBV7-8	TRBJ2-5	16	NA	CASSLGGAGPEETQYF	TGTGCCAGCAGCTTAGGGGGTGCGGGGCCTGAAGAGACCCAGTACTTC
NA	TRBV27	TRBJ2-7	14	TRBD1	CASSSGTGHYEQYF	TGTGCCAGCAGTTCTGGGACAGGCCACTACGAGCAGTACTTC
NA	TRBV5-6	TRBJ1-2	16	TRBD1	CASSLGTGVSNYGYTF	TGTGCCAGCAGCTTGGGGACAGGGGTTTCTAACTATGGCTACACCTTC
NA	TRBV7-5	TRBJ1-2	15	NA	CAIPPSGSDSYGYTF	TGTGCCATTCCACCCTCAGGGAGCGATAGCTATGGCTACACCTTC
NA	TRBV27	TRBJ1-1	14	NA	CASSYSDTFTEAFF	TGTGCCAGCAGTTACTCGGACACGTTCACTGAAGCTTTCTTT
NA	TRBV10-2	TRBJ2-7	15	TRBD1	CASSEWDRGLREQYF	TGCGCCAGCAGTGAGTGGGACAGGGGGCTTCGCGAGCAGTACTTC
NA	TRBV11-1	TRBJ2-5	16	TRBD2	CASGLVGVAGQETQYF	TGTGCCAGCGGCCTCGTGGGGGTAGCGGGACAAGAGACCCAGTACTTC
once	TRBV27	TRBJ2-7	15	NA	CASSLSIVRSYEQYF	TGTGCCAGCAGTTTATCTATCGTGAGATCCTACGAGCAGTACTTC
NA	TRBV7-9	TRBJ2-5	12	NA	CATSGIQETQYF	TGTGCCACCTCGGGGATACAAGAGACCCAGTACTTC
NA	TRBV7-8	TRBJ1-4	14	NA	CASADRNSNEKLFF	TGTGCCAGCGCCGACAGGAACTCTAATGAAAAACTGTTTTTT
NA	TRBV28	TRBJ2-3	11	NA	CATLRGDTQYF	TGTGCCACGTTGAGGGGCGATACGCAGTATTTT
NA	TRBV19	TRBJ2-2	14	NA	CASSIDGRTGELFF	TGTGCCAGTAGTATAGATGGCCGCACCGGGGAGCTGTTTTTT
once	TRBV5-6	TRBJ2-1	14	NA	CASSIGLTYNEQFF	TGTGCCAGCAGCATAGGACTTACATACAATGAGCAGTTCTTC
NA	TRBV9	TRBJ2-1	14	NA	CASSVAEFYNEQFF	TGTGCCAGCAGCGTAGCCGAATTCTACAATGAGCAGTTCTTC
NA	TRBV5-6	TRBJ1-5	13	NA	CASSLGGGQPQHF	TGTGCCAGCAGCTTGGGGGGAGGCCAGCCCCAGCATTTT
NA	TRBV27	TRBJ2-5	14	NA	CASSFRAGRETQYF	TGTGCCAGCAGTTTTCGTGCGGGTCGAGAGACCCAGTACTTC
NA	TRBV5-6	TRBJ2-5	15	TRBD1	CASSTREGAGETQYF	TGTGCCAGCAGCACCCGTGAGGGGGCAGGGGAGACCCAGTACTTC
once	TRBV30	TRBJ2-7	14	NA	CAWAGFVAPYEQYF	TGTGCCTGGGCAGGGTTTGTGGCACCTTACGAGCAGTACTTC
NA	TRBV4-1	TRBJ2-7	14	NA	CASSQVSVRAEQYF	TGCGCCAGCAGCCAAGTGAGTGTCAGGGCCGAGCAGTACTTC
NA	TRBV5-1	TRBJ2-3	15	NA	CASSLWAPSTDTQYF	TGCGCCAGCAGCTTGTGGGCCCCAAGCACAGATACGCAGTATTTT
NA	TRBV9	TRBJ1-2	14	TRBD1	CASSLGQGAYGYTF	TGTGCCAGCAGCTTGGGACAGGGCGCCTATGGCTACACCTTC
NA	TRBV19	TRBJ2-3	12	NA	CASAGYTDTQYF	TGTGCCAGTGCGGGATATACAGATACGCAGTATTTT